A selection of T cell receptor beta chains follows, all from one sample in a study of CD8 T cells in Susac syndrome. TCRdb used MiXCR to reprocess the immunoSEQ multiplex PCR reads, holding one entry per CDR3 protein. The profile covers tens of thousands of distinct CDR3 sequences, with around 95% appearing a single time and over 0.35% taken by the ten largest. The material sequenced was CD8+ T cells from PBMCs. The source of these receptors is a human donor with Susac syndrome. CDR3s leave out the opening cysteine and the closing phenylalanine or tryptophan. D genes are given only for firm matches.

V gene: TRBV3-1
D gene: TRBD1
J gene: TRBJ2-1
CDR3 protein: ASSQGTGGINEQF

V gene: TRBV4-2
D gene: TRBD1
J gene: TRBJ2-2
CDR3 protein: ASSLFPGQGNTGELF

V gene: TRBV7-9
D gene: NA
J gene: TRBJ2-1
CDR3 protein: ASNPAGDSNEQF

V gene: TRBV20-1
D gene: NA
J gene: TRBJ2-1
CDR3 protein: SAAPATSSYNEQF

V gene: TRBV9
D gene: NA
J gene: TRBJ2-3
CDR3 protein: ASSPGHTSTDTQY

V gene: TRBV15
D gene: TRBD1
J gene: TRBJ2-7
CDR3 protein: ATSRAPGTGLYEQY

V gene: TRBV11-2
D gene: NA
J gene: TRBJ2-1
CDR3 protein: ASSRAGTTYYNEQF

V gene: TRBV12-3/TRBV12-4
D gene: NA
J gene: TRBJ1-4
CDR3 protein: ASSLDFGSEKLF

V gene: TRBV27
D gene: NA
J gene: TRBJ1-2
CDR3 protein: ASSPQGVDGYT

V gene: TRBV9
D gene: NA
J gene: TRBJ1-1
CDR3 protein: ASSTGTAEAF

V gene: TRBV3-1
D gene: TRBD1
J gene: TRBJ2-5
CDR3 protein: ASSQSGTGYQETQY

V gene: TRBV7-2
D gene: NA
J gene: TRBJ1-2
CDR3 protein: ASPPLEGGAGYGYT

V gene: TRBV5-4
D gene: TRBD2
J gene: TRBJ2-1
CDR3 protein: ASSPARLAGVGYEQF

V gene: TRBV27
D gene: NA
J gene: TRBJ2-3
CDR3 protein: ASSPTTPTDTQY

V gene: TRBV5-1
D gene: TRBD1
J gene: TRBJ1-5
CDR3 protein: ASSGGQDSGNSNQPQH

V gene: TRBV13
D gene: NA
J gene: TRBJ1-2
CDR3 protein: ASSLVSGLGGYT

V gene: TRBV9
D gene: NA
J gene: TRBJ2-2
CDR3 protein: ASRRGIGELF